Following are 29 T cell receptor beta chains from one sample sequenced in a study of control samples from healthy donors and cancer patients. Some clones are missing from TCRdb's copy, which holds only in-frame ones; the method was immunoSEQ multiplex PCR. The sample totals approximately 190,000 clones. Specimen: blood. Receptor source: a woman aged 25 to 39 in good health.

Remarks on this clone: Other DNA sequences in the same sample also yield this CDR3. The rearrangement links TRBV3-1 (or the pseudogene TRBV3-2) to TRBJ2-3; D remains ambiguous. Trimming stripped 0 bases from V and 1 base from J, with 2 bases between. This CDR3 has 13 amino acids. Germline-derived CDR1 and CDR2 are LGHDT and YNNKEL (reference sequence). CDR3 in DNA: TGTGCCAGCAGCCAAGAAGGCACAGATACGCAGTATTTT. Residues: CASSQEGTDTQYF.

CDR3 residues: CASSFRLAGGRVGTDTQYF. In DNA, the CDR3 is TGCGCCAGCAGCTTCCGACTAGCGGGGGGGCGAGTGGGCACAGATACGCAGTATTTT. V is TRBV5-1 and J is TRBJ2-3, with 14 bases that match TRBD2. The CDR3 has 19 amino acids. The germline CDR1 and CDR2 sequences are SGHRS and YFSETQ. The ends lost 2 bases at V and 1 base at J; junction bases unmatched: 9.

CDR3 sequence: CASIQMPNTEAFF. In DNA form, the CDR3 reads TGTGCCAGCATCCAGATGCCGAACACTGAAGCTTTCTTT. This rearrangement joins TRBV28 to TRBJ1-1; D gene unclear. The CDR3 has 13 residues. Trimming shortened V by 7 bases and J by 1 base, and 10 bases separated the two germline ends. CDR1 and CDR2 (germline): MDHEN, SYDVKM.

The chain combines TRBV7-2 with TRBJ2-7, with 9 bases aligning to TRBD1. Germline CDR1 reads SGHTA; CDR2 reads FQGNSA. After removal of 3 bases from V and 5 bases from J, the junction contained 5 bases not matched to a gene. The CDR3 has 14 residues. CDR3 DNA: TGTGCCAGCAGCTTCCGGGACAGGGCAAACGAGCAGTACTTC. Protein sequence: CASSFRDRANEQYF.

The CDR3, as DNA: TGTGCCAGCAGCTTAGGGGGTATCGGCAAAGAGACCCAGTACTTC. Residues: CASSLGGIGKETQYF. The rearrangement uses TRBV11-2 and TRBJ2-5, with unresolved D. The germline gives CDR1 SGHAT, CDR2 FQNNGV. The CDR3 consists of 15 residues. The V end lost 1 base, the J end lost 3 bases, and 12 bases lay between the germline ends.

The chain is built from TRBV29-1 and TRBJ2-2; 14 nucleotides agree with TRBD2. The CDR3 consists of 15 residues. The J segment lost 7 bases and the V segment lost 5 bases, leaving 6 bases of the junction unmatched. CDR1 is SQVTM, CDR2 ANQGSEA, per germline. The DNA for the CDR3 is TGCAGCGTTCGGACTAGCGGGGGGCAAAGCGGGGAGCTGTTTTTT. Its translation is CSVRTSGGQSGELFF.

The genes are TRBV27 and TRBJ1-5; 10 nucleotides align to TRBD1. The CDR3 length is 16 residues. V shed 5 bases and J 6 bases; nucleotides not matched to a gene: 10. CDR1 is MNHEY and CDR2 is SMNVEV in the germline V gene (reference sequence). This CDR3 is CASSTGTGVFGQPQHF. In DNA, the CDR3 is TGTGCCAGCAGTACCGGGACAGGGGTTTTCGGTCAGCCCCAGCATTTT.

The chain is built from TRBV9 and TRBJ1-3, with D possibly matching TRBD1 (6 bases). The CDR3 length is 15 residues. The germline V and J ends were trimmed by 4 bases and 0 bases, with 11 bases remaining between them. Per the germline V gene, CDR1 is SGDLS and CDR2 is YYNGEE. CDR3 coding DNA: TGTGCCAGCAGCCCCACAGGGACCTCTGGAAACACCATATATTTT. Protein: CASSPTGTSGNTIYF.

The chain couples TRBV12-3 or TRBV12-4 to TRBJ1-1; tentative D call: TRBD1 (5 bases). The length of the CDR3 is 13 residues. Trimming took off 8 bases at V and 1 base at J, with 11 bases between the two ends. The chain's CDR3 is CASGDSPNTEAFF. In DNA, the CDR3 is TGTGCCAGCGGTGACAGCCCGAACACTGAAGCTTTCTTT.

This chain joins TRBV5-6 and TRBJ1-4; 9 bases are a match to TRBD1. Germline CDR1 SGHDT, CDR2 YYEEEE. Trimming at V came to 4 bases and at J to 3 bases, leaving 16 bases not matched to a gene. The CDR3 is made up of 19 amino acids. The CDR3 region has the DNA TGTGCCAGCAGCCCGACGGGGACAGGGAGTCTGGAGGCTAATGAAAAACTGTTTTTT. It translates to CASSPTGTGSLEANEKLFF.

The gene calls are TRBV7-2 and TRBJ2-7; no definite D call. The V and J ends lost 3 bases and 3 bases respectively, with 15 bases between them. The CDR3 is 15 residues long. The germline V gene has CDR1 SGHTA and CDR2 FQGNSA. CDR3 loop: CASSFQADNYYEQYF. The CDR3 coding sequence is TGTGCCAGCAGCTTTCAGGCAGATAATTACTACGAGCAGTACTTC.

This chain's CDR3 is CASSFTGVWTEAFF. DNA for the CDR3: TGTGCCAGCAGTTTTACAGGGGTATGGACTGAAGCTTTCTTT. This chain joins TRBV28 and TRBJ1-1, with TRBD1 matching over 7 bases. The germline V gene has CDR1 MDHEN and CDR2 SYDVKM. The J segment lost 5 bases and the V segment lost 3 bases, leaving 6 bases of the junction unmatched. The CDR3 is 14 amino acids.

The chain uses TRBV4-1 and TRBJ1-1; no definite D call. Germline CDR1 reads MGHRA; CDR2 reads YSYEKL. The CDR3 runs 15 residues. The ends were cut back, 4 bases at V and 4 bases at J, with 16 bases in the middle. In DNA, the CDR3 is TGCGCCAGCAGCCCAAGTGTGGTGGTGCCCACTGAAGCTTTCTTT. Amino acids: CASSPSVVVPTEAFF.

The chain uses TRBV13 and TRBJ2-5; 10 bases fit TRBD2. The CDR3 covers 14 residues. Unmatched junction bases numbered 2, after V lost 3 bases and J lost 4 bases. CDR1 and CDR2 from the germline V gene are PRHDT and FYEKMQ (reference sequence). The CDR3 nucleotides read TGTGCCAGCAGCTTGAGCGGGGGGGGAGAGACCCAGTACTTC. The encoded protein is CASSLSGGGETQYF.

The chain is built from TRBV27 and TRBJ1-1; D remains unclear. Germline lookup yields CDR1 MNHEY and CDR2 SMNVEV (reference sequence). V shed 2 bases and J shed 11 bases, with 18 bases lying between them. This CDR3 is built from 14 residues. DNA for the CDR3: TGTGCCAGCAGTTTAAAGAGGCCCTTTCAAGGGGCTTTCTTT. It encodes CASSLKRPFQGAFF.

The chain joins TRBV7-9 to TRBJ1-4; 7 positions agree with TRBD1. CDR1 and CDR2 from the germline V gene are SEHNR and FQNEAQ (reference sequence). This CDR3 region has 14 residues. Germline trimming cut 5 bases from V and 6 bases from J; bases unmatched to any gene: 6. CDR3 protein: CASSMDRLDEKLFF. The CDR3 nucleotides are TGTGCCAGCAGCATGGACAGGCTTGATGAAAAACTGTTTTTT.

This chain connects TRBV4-2 to TRBJ2-7; 10 bases fit TRBD2. The germline V gene has CDR1 LGHNA and CDR2 YNFKEQ. The CDR3 is 15 residues long. V lost 1 base, J lost 2 bases, and 2 bases stayed unmatched. Here the CDR3 reads CASSQGSGGAYEQYF. The CDR3 DNA sequence: TGTGCCAGCAGCCAAGGAAGCGGGGGGGCCTACGAGCAGTACTTC.

The V call is TRBV6-5, the J call TRBJ1-6, with 9 nucleotides matching TRBD1. The junction had 10 bases not matched to a gene; V was cut back by 4 bases and J by 12 bases. The CDR3 has 15 amino acids. From germline, CDR1 is MNHEY and CDR2 SVGAGI. The CDR3 DNA is TGTGCCAGCAGTTCCCGGGACAGGGTTCATTTACCCCTCCACTTT. This gives the protein CASSSRDRVHLPLHF.

The CDR3 bases are TGTGCCAGCAGCCAAGATAACGGGGGGCCTGTTACGCAGTATTTT. It is translated as CASSQDNGGPVTQYF. The V call is TRBV4-2, the J call TRBJ2-3, with D possibly matching TRBD2 (7 bases). CDR1 LGHNA and CDR2 YNFKEQ come from the germline V gene. The CDR3 covers 15 residues. V lost 0 bases to trimming and J lost 8 bases, with 15 bases between them.

The V gene is TRBV4-1, the J gene TRBJ1-1, with TRBD1 as a possible D gene (5 bases). V shed 4 bases and J shed 1 base, with 10 bases lying between them. The germline V gene has CDR1 MGHRA and CDR2 YSYEKL. The CDR3 is made up of 14 amino acids. CDR3: CASSRSGQNTEAFF. The CDR3 bases are TGCGCCAGCAGCCGATCAGGGCAGAACACTGAAGCTTTCTTT.

The rearrangement links TRBV28 to TRBJ2-7; D remains unclear. The CDR3 is made up of 13 amino acids. V lost 1 base and J lost 5, with 9 bases in between. CDR1 is MDHEN and CDR2 is SYDVKM in the germline V gene. CDR3 protein: CASSLYGIDEQYF. Here the CDR3 DNA reads TGTGCCAGCAGTTTATATGGTATTGACGAGCAGTACTTC. Based on the CDR3 plus reference TRBV28 and TRBJ2-7, the full variable domain is DVKVTQSSRYLVKRTGEKVFLECVQDMDHENMFWYRQDPGLGLRLIYFSYDVKMKEKGDIPEGYSVSREKKERFSLILESASTNQTSMYLCASSLYGIDEQYFGPGTRLTVT.

The chain carries TRBV3-1 (or the pseudogene TRBV3-2) and TRBJ2-5; 7 bases are a match to TRBD2. Per germline, CDR1 LGHDT and CDR2 YNNKEL (reference sequence). CDR3 length equals 14 residues. The V segment lost 4 bases and the J segment 5 bases; nucleotides outside the gene matches: 7. The CDR3 reads CASSLTGGEETQYF. The CDR3 coding sequence is TGTGCCAGCAGCCTCACTGGGGGGGAGGAGACCCAGTACTTC.

The rearrangement links TRBV18 to TRBJ1-1; 8 bases map to TRBD1. From germline, CDR1 is KGHSH and CDR2 LQKENI. The CDR3 sequence is 13 residues long. Trimming removed 6 bases from V and 8 bases from J; junction bases left unmatched: 8. The CDR3 sequence is CASSTPGGWEAFF. The CDR3 bases are TGTGCCAGCTCTACACCAGGGGGCTGGGAAGCTTTCTTT.

J is TRBJ1-4 and V is TRBV24-1; maybe TRBD1 (6 bases). The germline gives CDR1 KGHDR, CDR2 SFDVKD. This CDR3 has 13 residues. V shed 9 bases and J shed 3 bases, with 10 bases lying between them. The DNA for the CDR3 is TGTGCCACCCAGGACAGTGCTAATGAAAAACTGTTTTTT. This encodes CATQDSANEKLFF.

This chain links TRBV7-2 with TRBJ2-7; a weak D match, TRBD1 (5 bases). V lost 1 base and J 4 bases, leaving 20 bases between the germline ends. This CDR3 has 17 amino acids. The V gene's germline CDR1 is SGHTA and CDR2 FQGNSA. CDR3 coding DNA: TGTGCCAGCAGCTTAGGGTTGATAGGGGCCCCGTTATACGAGCAGTACTTC. Its translation is CASSLGLIGAPLYEQYF.

In the case of this clone: Within the sample, other DNA sequences also encode this same CDR3. The chain combines TRBV20-1 with TRBJ1-2; D not resolved. Germline V gene data show CDR1 as DFQATT and CDR2 as SNEGSKA (reference sequence). The length of the CDR3 is 11 residues. The CDR3 reads CSARENYGYTF. The CDR3 DNA sequence: TGCAGCGCCCGGGAGAACTATGGCTACACCTTC.

The chain carries TRBV28 and TRBJ1-2, with D unresolved. Germline V gene data show CDR1 as MDHEN and CDR2 as SYDVKM. CDR3 length equals 12 residues. V gave up 5 bases and J gave up 8 bases, with 12 bases separating them. CDR3 nucleotide sequence: TGTGCCAGCAGTCTAAGAGTGTCCGGCTACACCTTC. Translated, it gives CASSLRVSGYTF.

This sequence joins TRBV7-2 and TRBJ1-4, with D unresolved. This CDR3 has 16 residues. Germline V CDR1 and CDR2: SGHTA, FQGNSA. Trimming left V 1 base short and J 8 bases short, with 17 bases between. CDR3 region: CASSLVRTQAREKLFF. For the CDR3, the DNA is TGTGCCAGCAGCTTAGTAAGGACCCAGGCAAGGGAAAAACTGTTTTTT.

The chain has TRBV7-2 and TRBJ2-7; the D is unclear. The CDR3 is made up of 13 amino acids. Trimming removed 1 base at V and 4 bases at J, with 8 bases between. Germline CDR1 is SGHTA and CDR2 is FQGNSA. Written as DNA, the CDR3 is TGTGCCAGCAGCTTAGGACGTGTTTACGAGCAGTACTTC. Protein: CASSLGRVYEQYF.